The present T cell receptor (beta chain) was sequenced within a study of control samples from healthy donors and cancer patients. V lost 4 bases and J lost 5; bases outside the gene matches: 4. CDR3 length equals 15 residues. Per the germline V gene, CDR1 is LNHDA and CDR2 is SQIVND (reference sequence). Generated by immunoSEQ multiplex PCR, the TCRdb table keeps only in-frame clones and is missing some. The sample holds some 140,000 clones; roughly nine tenths are singletons and the top ten take roughly 9%. The V call is TRBV19, the J call TRBJ1-4; TRBD1 matches 10 bases. The origin of this receptor is a woman between 25 and 40 years old in good health. Input material: blood. The CDR3 protein is CASSTGTGENEKLFF. DNA of the CDR3: TGTGCCAGTAGTACCGGGACAGGGGAGAATGAAAAACTGTTTTTT.